This T cell receptor beta chain was observed in a study of early T cells in non-severe SARS-CoV-2 infection. This clonotype was recorded a few times. TCRdb called the 5' RACE reads again in MiXCR, with one record for every CDR3 protein. The table records about 46,000 distinct CDR3 sequences, around 10% of them present only once. V shed 1 base and J shed 9 bases, with 13 bases lying between them. The CDR3 extends over 15 amino acids. Germline V gene data show CDR1 as KGHSH and CDR2 as LQKENI. This specimen was whole blood, taken at baseline. The source of this sequence is an adult who was a healthcare worker with PCR-confirmed SARS-CoV-2 infection or an uninfected control (not recorded which). The rearrangement links TRBV18 to TRBJ1-6, with TRBD1 as a possible D gene (5 bases). This CDR3 reads CASSPRDGNGSPLHF. The CDR3 DNA reads TGTGCCAGCTCACCACGGGACGGGAACGGTTCACCCCTCCACTTT.